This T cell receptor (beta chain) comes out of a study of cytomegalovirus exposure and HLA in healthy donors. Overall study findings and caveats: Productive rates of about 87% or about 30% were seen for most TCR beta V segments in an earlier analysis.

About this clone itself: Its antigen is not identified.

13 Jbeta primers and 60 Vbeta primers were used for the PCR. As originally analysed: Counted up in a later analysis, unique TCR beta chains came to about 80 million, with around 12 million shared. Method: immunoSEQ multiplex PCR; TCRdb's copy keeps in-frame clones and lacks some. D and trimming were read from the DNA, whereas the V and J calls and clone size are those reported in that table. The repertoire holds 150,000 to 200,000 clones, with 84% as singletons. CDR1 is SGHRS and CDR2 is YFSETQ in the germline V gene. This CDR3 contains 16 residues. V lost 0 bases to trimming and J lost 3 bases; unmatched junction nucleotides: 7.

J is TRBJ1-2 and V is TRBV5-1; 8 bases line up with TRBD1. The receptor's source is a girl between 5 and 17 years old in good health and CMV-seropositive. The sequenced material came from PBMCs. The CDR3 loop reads CASSLAPGGLDYGYTF. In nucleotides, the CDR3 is TGCGCCAGCAGCTTGGCCCCAGGGGGCCTAGACTATGGCTACACCTTC.